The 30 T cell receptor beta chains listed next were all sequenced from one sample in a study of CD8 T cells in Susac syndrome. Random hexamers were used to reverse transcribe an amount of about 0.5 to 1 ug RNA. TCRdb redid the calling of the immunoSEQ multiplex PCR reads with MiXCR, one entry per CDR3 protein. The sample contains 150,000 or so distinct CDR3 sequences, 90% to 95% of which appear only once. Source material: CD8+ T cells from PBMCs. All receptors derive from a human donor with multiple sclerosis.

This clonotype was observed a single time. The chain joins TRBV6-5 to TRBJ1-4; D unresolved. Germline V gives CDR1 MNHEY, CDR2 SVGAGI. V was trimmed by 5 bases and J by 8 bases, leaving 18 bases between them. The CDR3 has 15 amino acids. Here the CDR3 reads CASSGLEGGAEKLFF. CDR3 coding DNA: TGTGCCAGCAGTGGATTGGAGGGCGGAGCCGAAAAACTGTTTTTT.

CDR3 in DNA: TGTGCCAGCAGTTCGATAGCGGGCGGCTACAATGAGCAGTTCTTC. It yields the protein CASSSIAGGYNEQFF. The V call is TRBV27, the J call TRBJ2-1; 7 bases map to TRBD2. Germline V CDR1 and CDR2: MNHEY, SMNVEV (reference sequence). With V trimmed by 4 bases and J by 3 bases, 6 bases remained unmatched. The CDR3 length is 15 residues.

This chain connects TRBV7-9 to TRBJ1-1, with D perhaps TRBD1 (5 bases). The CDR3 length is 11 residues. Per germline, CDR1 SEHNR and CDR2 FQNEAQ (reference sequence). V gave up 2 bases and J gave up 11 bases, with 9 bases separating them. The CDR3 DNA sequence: TGTGCCAGCAGCTTAACTGGGGCCGCTTTCTTT. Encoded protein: CASSLTGAAFF.

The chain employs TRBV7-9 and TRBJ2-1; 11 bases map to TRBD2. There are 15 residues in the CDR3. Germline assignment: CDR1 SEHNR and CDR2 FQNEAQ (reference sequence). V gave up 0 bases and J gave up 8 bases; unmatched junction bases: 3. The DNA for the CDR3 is TGTGCCAGCAGCTTAGCTAGCGGGGGGGTGGATGAGCAGTTCTTC. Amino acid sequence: CASSLASGGVDEQFF.

CDR3 sequence (DNA): TGTGCCAGCAGCTTACCGGGACAGGGGAAAACAGATACGCAGTATTTT. The encoded protein is CASSLPGQGKTDTQYF. This chain joins TRBV7-8 and TRBJ2-3; 10 bases match TRBD1. The J segment lost 3 bases and the V segment lost 2 bases, leaving 5 bases of the junction unmatched. The CDR3 sequence is 16 residues long. Per germline, CDR1 SGHVS and CDR2 FQNEAQ.

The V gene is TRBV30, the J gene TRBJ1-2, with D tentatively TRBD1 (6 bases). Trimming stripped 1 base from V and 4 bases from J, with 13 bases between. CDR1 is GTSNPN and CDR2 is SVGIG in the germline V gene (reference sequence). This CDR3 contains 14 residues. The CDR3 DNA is TGTGCCTGGAGTGCGGCAGGGGATCTCTATGGCTACACCTTC. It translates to CAWSAAGDLYGYTF.

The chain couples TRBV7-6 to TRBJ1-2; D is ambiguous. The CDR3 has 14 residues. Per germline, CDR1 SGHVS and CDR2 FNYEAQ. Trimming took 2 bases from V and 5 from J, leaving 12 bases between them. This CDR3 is CASSLSPSLYGYTF. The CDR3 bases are TGTGCCAGCAGCTTAAGCCCCTCCCTTTATGGCTACACCTTC.

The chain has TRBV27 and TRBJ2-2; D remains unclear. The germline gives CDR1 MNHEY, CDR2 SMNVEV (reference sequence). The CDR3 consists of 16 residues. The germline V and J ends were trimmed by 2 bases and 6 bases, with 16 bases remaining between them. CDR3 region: CASSLRSVLVAGELFF. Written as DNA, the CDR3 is TGTGCCAGCAGTTTACGATCGGTGTTGGTGGCCGGGGAGCTGTTTTTT.

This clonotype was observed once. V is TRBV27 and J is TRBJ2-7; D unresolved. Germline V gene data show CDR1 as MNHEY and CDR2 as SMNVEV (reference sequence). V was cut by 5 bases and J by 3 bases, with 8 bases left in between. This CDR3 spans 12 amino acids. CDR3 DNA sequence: TGTGCCAGCAGTGCTAGAGGCTACGAGCAGTACTTC. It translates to CASSARGYEQYF.

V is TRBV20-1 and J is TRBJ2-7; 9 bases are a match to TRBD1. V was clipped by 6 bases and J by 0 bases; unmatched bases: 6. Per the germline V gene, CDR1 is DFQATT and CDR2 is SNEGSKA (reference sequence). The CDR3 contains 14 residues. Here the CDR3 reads CSADGTGSSYEQYF. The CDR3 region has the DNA TGCAGTGCAGACGGGACAGGGAGCTCCTACGAGCAGTACTTC.

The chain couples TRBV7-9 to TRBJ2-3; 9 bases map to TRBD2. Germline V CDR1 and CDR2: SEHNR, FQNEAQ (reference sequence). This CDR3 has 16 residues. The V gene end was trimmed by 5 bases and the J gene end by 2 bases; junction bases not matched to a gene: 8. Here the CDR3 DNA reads TGTGCCAGCAGCCCCGGAGCGGGGGGCTTCACAGATACGCAGTATTTT. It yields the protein CASSPGAGGFTDTQYF.

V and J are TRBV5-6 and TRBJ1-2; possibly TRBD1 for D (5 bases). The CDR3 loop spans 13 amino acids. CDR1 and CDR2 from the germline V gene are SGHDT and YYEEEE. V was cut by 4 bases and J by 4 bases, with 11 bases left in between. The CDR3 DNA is TGTGCCAGCAGCCAGGGAAGCTCCTATGGCTACACCTTC. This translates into CASSQGSSYGYTF.

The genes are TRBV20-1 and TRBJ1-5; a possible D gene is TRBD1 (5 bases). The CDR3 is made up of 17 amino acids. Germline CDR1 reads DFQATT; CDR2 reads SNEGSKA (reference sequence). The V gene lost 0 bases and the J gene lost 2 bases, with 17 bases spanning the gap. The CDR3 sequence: CSAREYWEGMGNQPQHF. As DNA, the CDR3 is TGCAGTGCTAGAGAATATTGGGAGGGGATGGGCAATCAGCCCCAGCATTTT.

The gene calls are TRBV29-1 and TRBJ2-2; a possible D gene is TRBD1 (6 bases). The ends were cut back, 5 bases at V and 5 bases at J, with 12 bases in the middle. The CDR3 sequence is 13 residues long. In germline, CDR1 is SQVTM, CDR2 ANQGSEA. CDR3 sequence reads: CSVLQGATGELFF. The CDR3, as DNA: TGCAGCGTTTTACAGGGAGCGACCGGGGAGCTGTTTTTT.

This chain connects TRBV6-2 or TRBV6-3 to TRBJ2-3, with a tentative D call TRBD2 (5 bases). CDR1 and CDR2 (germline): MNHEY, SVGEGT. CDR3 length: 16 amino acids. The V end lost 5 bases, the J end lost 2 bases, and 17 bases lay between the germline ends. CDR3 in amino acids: CASSPLLERLTDTQYF. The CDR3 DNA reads TGTGCCAGCAGTCCTCTACTAGAGAGACTCACAGATACGCAGTATTTT.

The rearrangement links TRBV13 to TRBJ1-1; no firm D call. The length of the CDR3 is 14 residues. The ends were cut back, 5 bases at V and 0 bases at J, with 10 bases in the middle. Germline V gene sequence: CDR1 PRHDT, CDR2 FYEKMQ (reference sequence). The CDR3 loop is CASSTDYLNTEAFF. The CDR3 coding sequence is TGTGCCAGCAGCACCGACTACTTGAACACTGAAGCTTTCTTT. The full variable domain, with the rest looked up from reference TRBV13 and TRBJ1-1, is AAGVIQSPRHLIKEKRETATLKCYPIPRHDTVYWYQQGPGQDPQFLISFYEKMQSDKGSIPDRFSAQQFSDYHSELNMSSLELGDSALYFCASSTDYLNTEAFFGQGTRLTVV.

The CDR3 coding sequence is TGTGCCAGCAGCCAAGGAGGGACAGGGGCGTGGGAGACCCAGTACTTC. Amino acid sequence: CASSQGGTGAWETQYF. This sequence joins TRBV3-1 and TRBJ2-5; 10 nucleotides agree with TRBD1. Germline values: CDR1 LGHDT, CDR2 YNNKEL (reference sequence). The V segment lost 1 base and the J segment 5 bases; nucleotides outside the gene matches: 7. This CDR3 comprises 16 residues.

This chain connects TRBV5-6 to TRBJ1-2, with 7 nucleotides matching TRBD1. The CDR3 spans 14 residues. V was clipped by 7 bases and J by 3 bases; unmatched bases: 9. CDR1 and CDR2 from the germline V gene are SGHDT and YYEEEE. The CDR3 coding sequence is TGTGCCAGCGGGAACAGGGGATATCACTATGGCTACACCTTC. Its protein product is CASGNRGYHYGYTF.

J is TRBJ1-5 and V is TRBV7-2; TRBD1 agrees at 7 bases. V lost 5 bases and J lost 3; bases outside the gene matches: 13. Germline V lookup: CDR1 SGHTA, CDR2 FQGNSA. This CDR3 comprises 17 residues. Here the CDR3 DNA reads TGTGCCAGCAGCCCAACGGGGATTGGACAGGACAATCAGCCCCAGCATTTT. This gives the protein CASSPTGIGQDNQPQHF.

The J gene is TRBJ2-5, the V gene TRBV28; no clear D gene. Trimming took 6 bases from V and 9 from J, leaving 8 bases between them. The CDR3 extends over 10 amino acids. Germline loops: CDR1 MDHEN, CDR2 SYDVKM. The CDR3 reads CASSHGPQYF. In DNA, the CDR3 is TGTGCCAGCAGCCATGGCCCCCAGTACTTC.

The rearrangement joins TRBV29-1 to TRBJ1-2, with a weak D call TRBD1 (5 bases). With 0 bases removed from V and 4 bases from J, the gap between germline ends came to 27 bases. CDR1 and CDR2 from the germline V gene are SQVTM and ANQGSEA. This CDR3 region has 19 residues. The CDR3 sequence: CSVEDRSGAIPGGGYGYTF. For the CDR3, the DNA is TGCAGCGTTGAAGATAGATCTGGGGCCATTCCTGGGGGTGGCTATGGCTACACCTTC.

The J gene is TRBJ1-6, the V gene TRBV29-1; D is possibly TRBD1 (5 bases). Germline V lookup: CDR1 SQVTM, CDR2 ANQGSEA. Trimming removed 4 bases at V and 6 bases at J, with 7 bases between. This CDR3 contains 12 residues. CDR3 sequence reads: CSVGQGNSPLHF. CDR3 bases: TGCAGCGTTGGGCAGGGTAATTCACCCCTCCACTTT.

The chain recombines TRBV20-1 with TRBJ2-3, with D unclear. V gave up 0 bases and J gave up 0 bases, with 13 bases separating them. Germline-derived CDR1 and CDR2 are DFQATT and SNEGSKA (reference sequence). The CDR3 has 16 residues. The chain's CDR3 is CSARDRSRTSTDTQYF. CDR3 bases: TGCAGTGCTAGAGATCGTTCCAGAACTAGCACAGATACGCAGTATTTT.

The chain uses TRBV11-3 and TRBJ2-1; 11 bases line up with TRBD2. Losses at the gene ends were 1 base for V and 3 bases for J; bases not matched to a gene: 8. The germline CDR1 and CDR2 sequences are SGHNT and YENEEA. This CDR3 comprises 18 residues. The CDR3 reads CASSLGSGSGGGYNEQFF. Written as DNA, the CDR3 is TGTGCCAGCAGCTTAGGGTCCGGTAGCGGGGGGGGCTACAATGAGCAGTTCTTC. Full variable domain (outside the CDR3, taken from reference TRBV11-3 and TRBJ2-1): EAGVVQSPRYKIIEKKQPVAFWCNPISGHNTLYWYLQNLGQGPELLIRYENEEAVDDSQLPKDRFSAERLKGVDSTLKIQPAELGDSAVYLCASSLGSGSGGGYNEQFFGPGTRLTVL.

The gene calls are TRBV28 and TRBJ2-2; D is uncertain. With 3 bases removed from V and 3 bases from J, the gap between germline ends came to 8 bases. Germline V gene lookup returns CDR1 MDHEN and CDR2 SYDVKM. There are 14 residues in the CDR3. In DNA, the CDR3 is TGTGCCAGCAGTTTGGTGGTTGACACCGGGGAGCTGTTTTTT. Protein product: CASSLVVDTGELFF.

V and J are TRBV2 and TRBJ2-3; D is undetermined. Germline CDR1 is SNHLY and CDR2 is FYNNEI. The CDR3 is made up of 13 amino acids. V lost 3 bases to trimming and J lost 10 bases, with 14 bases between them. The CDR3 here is CASSDLPSYSQYF. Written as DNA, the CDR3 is TGTGCCAGCAGTGACCTGCCTAGTTATTCGCAGTATTTT.

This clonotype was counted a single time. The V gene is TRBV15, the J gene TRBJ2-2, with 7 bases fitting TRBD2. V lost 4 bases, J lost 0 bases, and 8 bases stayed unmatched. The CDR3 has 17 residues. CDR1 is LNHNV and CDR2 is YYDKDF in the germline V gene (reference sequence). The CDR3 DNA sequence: TGTGCCACCAGCAAAAGAATGCGGGGGTCGAACACCGGGGAGCTGTTTTTT. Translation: CATSKRMRGSNTGELFF. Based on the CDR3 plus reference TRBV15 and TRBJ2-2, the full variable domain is DAMVIQNPRYQVTQFGKPVTLSCSQTLNHNVMYWYQQKSSQAPKLLFHYYDKDFNNEADTPDNFQSRRPNTSFCFLDIRSPGLGDTAMYLCATSKRMRGSNTGELFFGEGSRLTVL.

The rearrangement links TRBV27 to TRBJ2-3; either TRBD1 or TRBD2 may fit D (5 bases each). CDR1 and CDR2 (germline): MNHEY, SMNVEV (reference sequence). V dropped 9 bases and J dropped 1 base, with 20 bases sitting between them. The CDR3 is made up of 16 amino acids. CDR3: CASRLTRVGRTDTQYF. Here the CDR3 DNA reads TGTGCCAGTCGTTTGACGCGGGTGGGGCGCACAGATACGCAGTATTTT.

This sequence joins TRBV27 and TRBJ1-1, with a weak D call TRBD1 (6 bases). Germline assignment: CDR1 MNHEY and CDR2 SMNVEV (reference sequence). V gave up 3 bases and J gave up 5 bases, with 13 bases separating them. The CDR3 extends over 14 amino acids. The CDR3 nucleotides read TGTGCCAGCAGTTTGGGCCGGGGGCCGACTGAAGCTTTCTTT. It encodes CASSLGRGPTEAFF.

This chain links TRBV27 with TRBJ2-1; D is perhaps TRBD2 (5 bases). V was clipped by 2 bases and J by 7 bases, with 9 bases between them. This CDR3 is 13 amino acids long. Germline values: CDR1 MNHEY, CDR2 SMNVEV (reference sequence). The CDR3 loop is CASSLGSRNEQFF. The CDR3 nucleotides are TGTGCCAGCAGTTTAGGGAGTAGGAATGAGCAGTTCTTC.